These T cell receptor beta chains were read from a single sample in a study of vaccination effects on CD4 cells after COVID-19. Profiling relied on immunoSEQ multiplex PCR, and the TCRdb table lists in-frame clones only, not all of them. The table includes 55,000 to 80,000 clones, under 75% detected once. These receptors have no known antigen. Sequences were derived from CD4+ T cells from PBMCs cultured with HCoV-OC43 spike peptides, sampled before COVID-19 vaccination. The source of these receptors is a human donor who received a COVID-19 vaccine. CDR3s include the opening cysteine and the closing phenylalanine or tryptophan. D genes are given only for firm matches. A clone size is listed for some rows: how often the clone was seen (once, few, many), or a class if it is expanded.

v_call	clone_size	d_call	j_call	cdr3_aa	cdr3_nt
TRBV28	-	TRBD1	TRBJ1-6	CASSSGTGSSYNSPLHF	TGTGCCAGCAGTTCCGGGACAGGGAGCTCCTATAATTCACCCCTCCACTTT
TRBV19	-	-	TRBJ2-6	CASSIPGSGANVLTF	TGTGCCAGTAGTATTCCGGGCTCTGGGGCCAACGTCCTGACTTTC
TRBV12-3/TRBV12-4	once	TRBD1	TRBJ2-5	CASGQGETQYF	TGTGCCAGCGGACAGGGAGAGACCCAGTACTTC
TRBV29-1	-	-	TRBJ1-3	CSALHNSGNTIYF	TGCAGCGCCTTACATAACTCTGGAAACACCATATATTTT
TRBV24-1	-	TRBD1	TRBJ2-1	CATSDSGTGSNEQFF	TGTGCCACCAGTGATTCCGGGACAGGGTCAAATGAGCAGTTCTTC
TRBV6-5	few	-	TRBJ1-3	CASSRGWGSGNTIYF	TGTGCCAGCAGCCGCGGGTGGGGCTCTGGAAACACCATATATTTT
TRBV6-2/TRBV6-3	-	-	TRBJ1-2	CASSYSGDNYGYTF	TGTGCCAGCAGTTACTCTGGGGATAACTATGGCTACACCTTC
TRBV2	few	-	TRBJ2-2	CASSLWGPNTGELFF	TGTGCCAGCAGCTTGTGGGGGCCGAACACCGGGGAGCTGTTTTTT
TRBV12-3/TRBV12-4	-	TRBD1	TRBJ1-2	CASGSTGGGYTF	TGTGCCAGCGGGAGTACAGGGGGTGGCTACACCTTC
TRBV10-1	-	TRBD1	TRBJ2-1	CASSRQGGNEQFF	TGCGCCAGCAGTCGACAGGGCGGAAATGAGCAGTTCTTC
TRBV9	once	-	TRBJ2-2	CASSVRSSGTGELFF	TGTGCCAGCAGCGTACGAAGTTCAGGCACCGGGGAGCTGTTTTTT
TRBV6-5	-	-	TRBJ1-1	CASSFGRGGTEAFF	TGTGCCAGCAGTTTTGGGAGGGGTGGTACTGAAGCTTTCTTT
TRBV19	-	-	TRBJ1-6	CASSMPGVGSSPLHF	TGTGCCAGTAGTATGCCGGGGGTCGGGAGTTCACCCCTCCACTTT
TRBV7-2	few	TRBD2	TRBJ2-1	CASRRTSGGSYNEQFF	TGTGCCAGCAGACGGACTAGCGGGGGCTCCTACAATGAGCAGTTCTTC
TRBV19	-	-	TRBJ1-3	CASYDPGHYSGNTIYF	TGTGCCAGCTATGACCCGGGACACTACTCTGGAAACACCATATATTTT
TRBV30	-	TRBD1	TRBJ2-5	CAWSVLWVTGGQETQYF	TGTGCCTGGAGTGTACTCTGGGTGACAGGGGGCCAAGAGACCCAGTACTTC